These 31 T cell receptor beta chains share one sample of origin, sequenced in a study of T cell changes during pregnancy in multiple sclerosis. TCRdb keeps only in-frame clones here, not all; method: immunoSEQ multiplex PCR. The sample consists of some 38,000 clones, around nine tenths of them appearing once. The sequences come from CD8+ T cells from peripheral blood mononuclear cells, collected in the third trimester of pregnancy. The receptor set was obtained from a female donor with multiple sclerosis, enrolled in a pregnancy study.

The genes are TRBV2 and TRBJ2-2; 7 nucleotides align to TRBD1. Per the germline V gene, CDR1 is SNHLY and CDR2 is FYNNEI. There are 14 residues in the CDR3. V lost 6 bases to trimming and J lost 7 bases; unmatched junction nucleotides: 8. The CDR3 DNA is TGTGCCAGCAGGCAAAGGGGGCTTGGCGGGGAGCTGTTTTTT. It codes for CASRQRGLGGELFF.

The V gene is TRBV13, the J gene TRBJ1-1; D is ambiguous. V gave up 1 base and J gave up 5 bases, with 8 bases separating them. The CDR3 has 13 residues. The V gene's germline CDR1 is PRHDT and CDR2 FYEKMQ (reference sequence). The CDR3 spells CASSLATGTEAFF. CDR3 in DNA: TGTGCCAGCAGCTTAGCTACCGGTACTGAAGCTTTCTTT.

This chain connects TRBV6-1 to TRBJ1-6, with a possible D match to TRBD1 (6 bases). The germline CDR1 and CDR2 sequences are MNHNS and SASEGT. CDR3 length equals 14 residues. V shed 6 bases and J shed 10 bases, with 16 bases lying between them. CDR3 nucleotide sequence: TGTGCCAGCAGGGATACAGGGACAAACTCACCCCTCCACTTT. It is translated as CASRDTGTNSPLHF.

The chain recombines TRBV5-1 with TRBJ2-1, with TRBD2 matching 13 bases. The ends lost 3 bases at V and 9 bases at J; junction bases unmatched: 6. Per germline, CDR1 SGHRS and CDR2 YFSETQ. The CDR3 has 15 amino acids. CDR3 nucleotides: TGCGCCAGCAGCTATTGGACTAGCGGGGGCATTGAGCAGTTCTTC. This encodes CASSYWTSGGIEQFF.

The chain has TRBV5-5 and TRBJ2-1, with 9 nucleotides matching TRBD1. The V gene's germline CDR1 is SGHKS and CDR2 YYEKEE (reference sequence). V was pared by 2 bases and J by 2 bases, with 11 bases of the junction left unmatched. The CDR3 has 18 amino acids. The DNA of the CDR3 is TGTGCCAGCAGCTTTAGGCCACCCACAGGGGGCGCCTACAATGAGCAGTTCTTC. This translates into CASSFRPPTGGAYNEQFF.

On this clone itself: Other DNA sequences in this specimen translate into the identical CDR3. V and J are TRBV7-9 and TRBJ2-7; D perhaps matches TRBD1 (6 bases). The length of the CDR3 is 15 residues. Trimming pared 8 bases from V and 2 bases from J, leaving 19 bases between. Germline CDR1 is SEHNR and CDR2 is FQNEAQ (reference sequence). CDR3 nucleotides: TGTGCCAGCCGATCGACGGACAGTCGCGCCTACGAGCAGTACTTC. It is translated as CASRSTDSRAYEQYF.

V and J are TRBV5-1 and TRBJ1-2; 8 nucleotides match TRBD1. CDR1 is SGHRS, CDR2 YFSETQ, per germline. This CDR3 comprises 18 residues. V shed 4 bases, J shed 4 bases, and the junction held 18 bases outside the gene matches. DNA of the CDR3: TGCGCCAGCAGCCTCCCGAATCGACAGGGGTGGGCTCCCTATGGCTACACCTTC. The encoded protein is CASSLPNRQGWAPYGYTF.

V and J are TRBV7-9 and TRBJ1-2; D gene uncertain. The V gene's germline CDR1 is SEHNR and CDR2 FQNEAQ (reference sequence). The length of the CDR3 is 12 residues. Trimming stripped 5 bases from V and 13 bases from J, with 17 bases between. The CDR3 here is CASSPGGWVSTF. In DNA form, the CDR3 reads TGTGCCAGCAGCCCAGGTGGCTGGGTCTCCACCTTC.

The sample holds one count of this clone. The rearrangement links TRBV6-1 to TRBJ2-1; 7 nucleotides align to TRBD2. CDR1 and CDR2 from the germline V gene are MNHNS and SASEGT. This CDR3 region has 14 residues. The J segment lost 14 bases and the V segment lost 0 bases, leaving 10 bases of the junction unmatched. The CDR3 spells CASSEASGDREEFF. CDR3 in DNA: TGTGCCAGCAGTGAAGCGAGCGGGGATCGGGAGGAGTTCTTC.

The V call is TRBV15, the J call TRBJ1-5, with a weak D call TRBD1 (6 bases). V lost 2 bases, J lost 4 bases, and 15 bases lay in between. The CDR3 loop spans 16 amino acids. Looked up from germline, CDR1 is LNHNV and CDR2 is YYDKDF (reference sequence). The CDR3 DNA sequence: TGTGCCACCAGCAGAACTCCAGGGGATCCAAATCAGCCCCAGCATTTT. Protein sequence: CATSRTPGDPNQPQHF. Filled out from reference TRBV15 and TRBJ1-5, the complete variable domain reads DAMVIQNPRYQVTQFGKPVTLSCSQTLNHNVMYWYQQKSSQAPKLLFHYYDKDFNNEADTPDNFQSRRPNTSFCFLDIRSPGLGDTAMYLCATSRTPGDPNQPQHFGDGTRLSIL.

CDR3 sequence reads: CASSQLGGNEKLFF. CDR3 DNA: TGCGCCAGCAGCCAATTAGGGGGTAATGAAAAACTGTTTTTT. The chain has TRBV4-3 and TRBJ1-4; D might be TRBD1 (6 bases). The germline CDR1 and CDR2 sequences are LGHNA and YSLEER. CDR3 size: 14 residues. V was cut by 2 bases and J by 4 bases, with 8 bases left in between.

The chain has TRBV6-1 and TRBJ2-6; weak D call: TRBD2 (6 bases). Germline CDR1 reads MNHNS; CDR2 reads SASEGT. The CDR3 sequence is 15 residues long. Trimming took off 2 bases at V and 3 bases at J, with 8 bases between the two ends. The chain's CDR3 is CASSESGGGANVLTF. The CDR3 region has the DNA TGTGCCAGCAGTGAATCCGGGGGTGGGGCCAACGTCCTGACTTTC.

J is TRBJ1-3 and V is TRBV2; a weak D match, TRBD1 (6 bases). Germline assignment: CDR1 SNHLY and CDR2 FYNNEI. CDR3 size: 15 residues. Trimming took 7 bases from V and 0 from J, leaving 13 bases between them. The CDR3 protein is CASTLDSISGNTIYF. The CDR3 nucleotides read TGTGCCAGCACCCTGGACAGTATCTCTGGAAACACCATATATTTT.

The chain recombines TRBV7-9 with TRBJ1-4, with D perhaps TRBD1 (6 bases). Germline V gives CDR1 SEHNR, CDR2 FQNEAQ (reference sequence). V was pared by 2 bases and J by 9 bases, with 22 bases between. The CDR3 runs 17 residues. CDR3 sequence reads: CASSLTLRGGVVQKLFF. CDR3 nucleotides: TGTGCCAGCAGCTTAACGCTCCGGGGGGGCGTGGTTCAAAAACTGTTTTTT.

J is TRBJ1-1 and V is TRBV9; 7 nucleotides line up with TRBD1. Trimming removed 3 bases from V and 11 bases from J; junction bases left unmatched: 7. Looked up from germline, CDR1 is SGDLS and CDR2 is YYNGEE. The CDR3 runs to 12 residues. The CDR3 sequence: CASSAWTGLAFF. The DNA of the CDR3 is TGTGCCAGCAGCGCCTGGACAGGCTTGGCTTTCTTT.

This clone was counted once. The V gene is TRBV27, the J gene TRBJ2-1, with 9 bases that match TRBD2. The CDR3 spans 15 residues. Looked up from germline, CDR1 is MNHEY and CDR2 is SMNVEV (reference sequence). V lost 2 bases and J lost 4; bases outside the gene matches: 3. The CDR3 loop is CASSLTTSGYNEQFF. For the CDR3, the DNA is TGTGCCAGCAGTTTAACAACTAGCGGGTACAATGAGCAGTTCTTC.

The V and J genes are TRBV6-1 and TRBJ2-2; tentatively, D is TRBD2 (7 bases). CDR1 and CDR2 (germline): MNHNS, SASEGT. The V and J ends lost 1 base and 6 bases respectively, with 15 bases between them. CDR3 length: 16 residues. The CDR3 protein is CASSEEEGGGAGELFF. CDR3 in DNA: TGTGCCAGCAGTGAAGAGGAGGGGGGGGGCGCCGGGGAGCTGTTTTTT.

This clone showed up many times. The chain recombines TRBV2 with TRBJ2-3, with 9 bases fitting TRBD1. The CDR3 consists of 15 residues. The ends lost 6 bases at V and 5 bases at J; junction bases unmatched: 9. The germline gives CDR1 SNHLY, CDR2 FYNNEI. The CDR3 coding sequence is TGTGCCAGCAGGCCACAGGGGGCGCCGGGAGATACGCAGTATTTT. It codes for CASRPQGAPGDTQYF.

The chain carries TRBV19 and TRBJ1-1; D might be TRBD1 (5 bases). The germline gives CDR1 LNHDA, CDR2 SQIVND (reference sequence). The V end was cut by 10 bases, the J end by 0 bases, with 24 bases between. CDR3 length equals 17 residues. The CDR3 loop is CATTAGPPNLLNTEAFF. Here the CDR3 DNA reads TGTGCCACCACTGCGGGGCCCCCCAACCTCTTGAACACTGAAGCTTTCTTT.

The genes are TRBV27 and TRBJ1-6; 7 nucleotides line up with TRBD1. Trimming at V came to 5 bases and at J to 2 bases, leaving 3 bases not matched to a gene. Germline V gives CDR1 MNHEY, CDR2 SMNVEV (reference sequence). The CDR3 sequence is 15 residues long. The CDR3 sequence is CASSTGATYNSPLHF. The CDR3, as DNA: TGTGCCAGCAGTACAGGGGCCACCTATAATTCACCCCTCCACTTT.

This chain connects TRBV15 to TRBJ1-2; D perhaps matches TRBD1 (5 bases). Trimming pared 3 bases from V and 6 bases from J, leaving 11 bases between. The germline gives CDR1 LNHNV, CDR2 YYDKDF (reference sequence). CDR3 length equals 13 residues. DNA of the CDR3: TGTGCCACCAGCAGCCCGGGGGTACATGGCTACACCTTC. Translating gives CATSSPGVHGYTF.

The chain has TRBV19 and TRBJ1-1, with D perhaps TRBD1 (6 bases). Trimming left V 8 bases short and J 8 bases short, with 12 bases between. Germline V CDR1 and CDR2: LNHDA, SQIVND (reference sequence). This CDR3 has 11 amino acids. The CDR3 DNA follows: TGTGCCAGTTTCAGGGGAGGGGAAGCTTTCTTT. It specifies CASFRGGEAFF.

V and J are TRBV6-6 and TRBJ2-1; D remains ambiguous. Looked up from germline, CDR1 is MNHNY and CDR2 is SVGAGI (reference sequence). Deletions cut 2 bases from V and 5 bases from J, with 13 bases between. This CDR3 comprises 15 residues. Here the CDR3 reads CASSYGPALDNEQFF. DNA for the CDR3: TGTGCCAGCAGTTACGGGCCCGCACTCGACAATGAGCAGTTCTTC.

Comments on this clone: The junction shows a germline mismatch at one end, possibly a read error. The CDR3, as DNA: TGTGCCAGCAGTTTATCCTTTACAGGGTCCTCCGAGCAGTACTTC. Protein product: CASSLSFTGSSEQYF. The chain couples TRBV28 to TRBJ2-7; D perhaps matches TRBD1 (6 bases). Per the germline V gene, CDR1 is MDHEN and CDR2 is SYDVKM. The length of the CDR3 is 15 residues.

The gene calls are TRBV7-9 and TRBJ1-1; D is unresolved. The germline gives CDR1 SEHNR, CDR2 FQNEAQ (reference sequence). Trimming cost V 4 bases and J 3 bases, with 15 bases left between them. The CDR3 is made up of 15 amino acids. The CDR3, as DNA: TGTGCCAGCAGCTCCCCGAGAGGGTCTTACACTGAAGCTTTCTTT. Protein product: CASSSPRGSYTEAFF. Based on the CDR3 plus reference TRBV7-9 and TRBJ1-1, the full variable domain is DTGVSQNPRHKITKRGQNVTFRCDPISEHNRLYWYRQTLGQGPEFLTYFQNEAQLEKSRLLSDRFSAERPKGSFSTLEIQRTEQGDSAMYLCASSSPRGSYTEAFFGQGTRLTVV.

V is TRBV15 and J is TRBJ2-1; 14 bases match TRBD2. CDR1 and CDR2 from the germline V gene are LNHNV and YYDKDF (reference sequence). Germline trimming cut 0 bases from V and 10 bases from J; bases unmatched to any gene: 8. The CDR3 is made up of 17 amino acids. CDR3 protein: CATSREERLAGGDEQFF. The DNA for the CDR3 is TGTGCCACCAGCAGAGAGGAAAGACTAGCGGGGGGGGACGAGCAGTTCTTC.

J is TRBJ2-1 and V is TRBV7-3; 13 bases are shared with TRBD2. V lost 5 bases, J lost 4 bases, and 2 bases stayed unmatched. CDR3 size: 15 residues. CDR1 SGHTA and CDR2 FQGTGA come from the germline V gene. CDR3 nucleotide sequence: TGTGCCAGCAGCGCGACTAGCGGGGGGTACAATGAGCAGTTCTTC. Encoded protein: CASSATSGGYNEQFF.

The chain has TRBV30 and TRBJ1-5, with D possibly being TRBD1 (5 bases). CDR1 is GTSNPN and CDR2 is SVGIG in the germline V gene (reference sequence). The V end was cut by 2 bases, the J end by 0 bases, with 11 bases between. This CDR3 has 15 residues. The CDR3 sequence is CAWSPTAYSNQPQHF. CDR3 bases: TGTGCCTGGAGTCCGACAGCTTATAGCAATCAGCCCCAGCATTTT.

The chain carries TRBV15 and TRBJ2-3; D uncertain. Germline-derived CDR1 and CDR2 are LNHNV and YYDKDF (reference sequence). The CDR3 runs to 15 residues. V lost 4 bases to trimming and J lost 0 bases, with 11 bases between them. CDR3 bases: TGTGCCACCAGCACTGGAGAGATTAGCACAGATACGCAGTATTTT. Encoded protein: CATSTGEISTDTQYF.

The chain uses TRBV6-4 and TRBJ2-3, with D possibly matching TRBD1 (6 bases). This CDR3 spans 13 amino acids. V was shortened by 5 bases and J by 6 bases, with 12 bases between the two germline ends. CDR1 and CDR2 from the germline V gene are MRHNA and SNTAGT. This CDR3 reads CASSNREADTQYF. The CDR3 bases are TGTGCCAGCAGTAACAGGGAAGCGGATACGCAGTATTTT.

The V call is TRBV5-6, the J call TRBJ2-7; 11 bases align to TRBD2. The CDR3 totals 16 residues. Germline V gene sequence: CDR1 SGHDT, CDR2 YYEEEE. Trimming removed 3 bases from V and 4 bases from J; junction bases left unmatched: 9. Written as DNA, the CDR3 is TGTGCCAGCAGCTGGGGGTGGGCTAGCGGGGGGTACGAGCAGTACTTC. Protein sequence: CASSWGWASGGYEQYF.